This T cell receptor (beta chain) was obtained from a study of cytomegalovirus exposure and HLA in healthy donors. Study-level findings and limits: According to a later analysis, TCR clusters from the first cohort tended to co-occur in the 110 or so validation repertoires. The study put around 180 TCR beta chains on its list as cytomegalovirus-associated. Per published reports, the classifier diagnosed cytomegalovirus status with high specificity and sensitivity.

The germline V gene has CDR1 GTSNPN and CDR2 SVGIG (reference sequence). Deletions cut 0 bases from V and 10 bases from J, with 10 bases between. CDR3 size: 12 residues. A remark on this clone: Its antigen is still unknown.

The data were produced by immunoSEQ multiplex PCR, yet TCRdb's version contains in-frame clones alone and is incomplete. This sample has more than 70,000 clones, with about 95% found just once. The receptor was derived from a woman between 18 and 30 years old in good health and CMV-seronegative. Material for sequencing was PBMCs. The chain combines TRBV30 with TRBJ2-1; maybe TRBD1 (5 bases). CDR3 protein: CAWSVRGQEQFF. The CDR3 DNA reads TGTGCCTGGAGTGTACGTGGACAAGAGCAGTTCTTC.